The 10 T cell receptor beta chains below come from one sample, sequenced in a study of T-cell memory formation after mild COVID-19. Using its own MiXCR run on the 5' RACE reads, TCRdb lists one record per CDR3 protein. The data contain 55,000 to 65,000 distinct CDR3 sequences, roughly 9.5% of them seen just once; the ten biggest clones take up 1.2%. Sequenced material: PBMCs or a T cell subset sorted from them (not recorded which). All receptors derive from a man younger than 35 who had mild COVID-19 (a few samples of this study predate the infection). Cell type and time point are not known.

This clonotype was recorded a few times. This sequence joins TRBV6-6 and TRBJ2-4; either TRBD1 or TRBD2 may supply D (5 bases each). The CDR3 covers 15 residues. V was clipped by 2 bases and J by 0 bases, with 8 bases between them. Germline-derived CDR1 and CDR2 are MNHNY and SVGAGI (reference sequence). The CDR3 sequence is CASSYGGEAKNIQYF. Written as DNA, the CDR3 is TGTGCCAGCAGTTACGGGGGTGAAGCCAAAAACATTCAGTACTTC.

This chain joins TRBV6-2 or TRBV6-3 and TRBJ2-5; 7 nucleotides agree with TRBD1. The junction had 5 bases not matched to a gene; V was cut back by 6 bases and J by 1 base. The germline gives CDR1 MNHEY, CDR2 SVGEGT. The CDR3 is made up of 14 amino acids. CDR3 region: CASSRGQSQETQYF. DNA of the CDR3: TGTGCCAGCAGCCGGGGACAGAGCCAAGAGACCCAGTACTTC.

The CDR3 DNA reads as TGTGCCATCACCCAGGGGGAACAGGGGCGCAGCGAGCAGTACTTC. This translates into CAITQGEQGRSEQYF. The chain joins TRBV10-3 to TRBJ2-7, with 7 bases lining up with TRBD1. Germline trimming cut 7 bases from V and 6 bases from J; bases unmatched to any gene: 15. Germline lookup yields CDR1 ENHRY and CDR2 SYGVKD. The CDR3 runs 15 residues.

This clonotype was counted between two and nine times. The rearrangement uses TRBV7-3 and TRBJ2-3; 9 bases align to TRBD2. The V gene end was trimmed by 2 bases and the J gene end by 0 bases; junction bases not matched to a gene: 6. The germline CDR1 and CDR2 sequences are SGHTA and FQGTGA. The CDR3 extends over 17 amino acids. Here the CDR3 reads CASSLGGSGSSTDTQYF. The DNA for the CDR3 is TGTGCCAGCAGCTTAGGTGGTAGCGGGAGTAGCACAGATACGCAGTATTTT.

This clonotype occurred a few times. The chain is built from TRBV5-5 and TRBJ2-5, with TRBD1 as a possible D gene (5 bases). The CDR3 contains 15 residues. The V gene lost 0 bases and the J gene lost 5 bases, with 14 bases spanning the gap. Germline V gene sequence: CDR1 SGHKS, CDR2 YYEKEE (reference sequence). DNA of the CDR3: TGTGCCAGCAGCTTGGATGGGGCTGTCAGTGAGACCCAGTACTTC. Translated: CASSLDGAVSETQYF.

Here the CDR3 DNA reads TGTGCCAGCAGTGAACAAACAGATACGCAGTATTTT. As protein: CASSEQTDTQYF. This rearrangement joins TRBV2 to TRBJ2-3; D not certain. V gave up 2 bases and J gave up 3 bases, with 3 bases separating them. Germline CDR1 SNHLY, CDR2 FYNNEI. This CDR3 is 12 amino acids long.

This clonotype was observed a handful of times. The chain recombines TRBV28 with TRBJ2-4; 7 positions agree with TRBD2. Trimming took 5 bases from V and 6 from J; bases not matched to a gene: 10. CDR1 MDHEN and CDR2 SYDVKM come from the germline V gene. The CDR3 is 15 amino acids. CDR3 loop: CASSPLRGVRNIQYF. DNA for the CDR3: TGTGCCAGCAGTCCCCTCCGGGGGGTGAGAAACATTCAGTACTTC.

This clonotype appeared many times. The chain is built from TRBV5-6 and TRBJ2-3; 7 bases fit TRBD1. Germline values: CDR1 SGHDT, CDR2 YYEEEE. The CDR3 has 13 amino acids. Germline trimming cut 5 bases from V and 3 bases from J; bases unmatched to any gene: 3. CDR3 in amino acids: CASRTGETDTQYF. The DNA of the CDR3 is TGTGCCAGCAGAACAGGGGAAACAGATACGCAGTATTTT.

Only a few counts were recorded for this clonotype. The chain joins TRBV3-1 to TRBJ1-1; possible D gene TRBD1, 5 bases. CDR1 is LGHDT and CDR2 is YNNKEL in the germline V gene (reference sequence). The CDR3 length is 14 residues. V gave up 4 bases and J gave up 4 bases, with 13 bases separating them. Written as DNA, the CDR3 is TGTGCCAGCAGCCCTAATGCTAGGGGCACTGAAGCTTTCTTT. Residues: CASSPNARGTEAFF.

The chain carries TRBV5-6 and TRBJ2-5; TRBD1 is a possible D gene (6 bases). Germline CDR1 and CDR2: SGHDT and YYEEEE. This CDR3 has 15 residues. The germline V and J ends were trimmed by 3 bases and 2 bases, with 14 bases remaining between them. The CDR3: CASSSIQGLQETQYF. The CDR3 DNA follows: TGTGCCAGCAGCTCCATACAGGGATTACAAGAGACCCAGTACTTC.